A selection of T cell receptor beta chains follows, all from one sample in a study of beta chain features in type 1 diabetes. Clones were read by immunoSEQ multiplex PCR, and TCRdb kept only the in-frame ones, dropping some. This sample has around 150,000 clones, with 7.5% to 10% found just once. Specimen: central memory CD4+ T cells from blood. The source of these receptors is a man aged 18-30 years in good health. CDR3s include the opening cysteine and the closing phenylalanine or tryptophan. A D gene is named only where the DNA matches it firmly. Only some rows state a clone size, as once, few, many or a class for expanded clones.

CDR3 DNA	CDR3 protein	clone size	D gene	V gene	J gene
TGTGCCAGTAGTATAGGGGGACAGGGCTTTGAGCAGTTCTTC	CASSIGGQGFEQFF	few	TRBD1	TRBV19	TRBJ2-1
TGTGCCATCAGTGAACGACAAGGATCTGGAAACACCATATATTTT	CAISERQGSGNTIYF	few	NA	TRBV10-3	TRBJ1-3
TGCGCCAGCAGCCAAGATCGAGGGGGCCGGGCCAAAAACATTCAGTACTTC	CASSQDRGGRAKNIQYF	NA	TRBD1	TRBV4-1	TRBJ2-4
TGTGCCAGCAGCGGCGCGGGGTGGATGTTTTTT	CASSGAGWMFF	many	NA	TRBV5-6	TRBJ2-2
TGTGCCAGCAGCTCCTACCCCGGGGGGAACATTCAGTACTTC	CASSSYPGGNIQYF	few	TRBD2	TRBV7-2	TRBJ2-4
TGTGCCAGCAGTAAGGGACAGGGGCGAGATTATGGCTACACCTTC	CASSKGQGRDYGYTF	few	TRBD1	TRBV6-5	TRBJ1-2
TGTGCCAGCGGCAAAGGCGGCAGCACCCGGTCGACAGATACGCAGTATTTT	CASGKGGSTRSTDTQYF	NA	NA	TRBV7-2	TRBJ2-3
TGCGCCAGCAGCCAAGATATCCACAGCGGGAATAGCAATCAGCCCCAGCATTTT	CASSQDIHSGNSNQPQHF	many	NA	TRBV4-3	TRBJ1-5
TGTGCCAGCAGTTACGCACCGGGGAGCGGGGAGCTGTTTTTT	CASSYAPGSGELFF	NA	NA	TRBV6-6	TRBJ2-2
TGTGCCAGCAGCTTAGAAGTAGGGGCGAACACTGAAGCTTTCTTT	CASSLEVGANTEAFF	NA	NA	TRBV7-2	TRBJ1-1